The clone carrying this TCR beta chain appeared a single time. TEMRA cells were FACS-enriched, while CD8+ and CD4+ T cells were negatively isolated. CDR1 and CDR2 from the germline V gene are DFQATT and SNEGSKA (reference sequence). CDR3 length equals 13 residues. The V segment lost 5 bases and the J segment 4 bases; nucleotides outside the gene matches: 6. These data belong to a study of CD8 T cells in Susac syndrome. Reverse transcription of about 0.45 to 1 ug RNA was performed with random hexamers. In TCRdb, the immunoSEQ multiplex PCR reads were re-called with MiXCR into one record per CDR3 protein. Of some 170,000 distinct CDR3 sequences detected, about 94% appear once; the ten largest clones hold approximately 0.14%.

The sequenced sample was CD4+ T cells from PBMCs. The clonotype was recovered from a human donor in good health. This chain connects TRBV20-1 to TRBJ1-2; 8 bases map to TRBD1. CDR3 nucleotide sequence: TGCAGTGCTCTTGATGGGACAGGCTATGGCTACACCTTC. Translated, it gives CSALDGTGYGYTF.